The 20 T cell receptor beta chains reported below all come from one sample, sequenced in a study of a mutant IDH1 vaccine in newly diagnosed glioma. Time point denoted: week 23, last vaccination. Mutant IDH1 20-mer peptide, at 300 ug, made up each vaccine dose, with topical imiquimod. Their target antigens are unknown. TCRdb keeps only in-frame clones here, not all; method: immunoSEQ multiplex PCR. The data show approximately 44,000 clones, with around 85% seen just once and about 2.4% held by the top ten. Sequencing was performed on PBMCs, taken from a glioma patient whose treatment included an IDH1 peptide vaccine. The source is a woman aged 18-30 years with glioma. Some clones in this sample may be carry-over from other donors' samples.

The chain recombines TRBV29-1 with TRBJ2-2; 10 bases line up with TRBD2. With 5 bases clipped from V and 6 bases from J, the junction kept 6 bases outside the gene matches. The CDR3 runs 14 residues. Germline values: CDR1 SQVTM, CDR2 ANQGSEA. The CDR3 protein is CSVNPSGGAGELFF. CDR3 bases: TGCAGCGTTAACCCTAGCGGGGGCGCCGGGGAGCTGTTTTTT.

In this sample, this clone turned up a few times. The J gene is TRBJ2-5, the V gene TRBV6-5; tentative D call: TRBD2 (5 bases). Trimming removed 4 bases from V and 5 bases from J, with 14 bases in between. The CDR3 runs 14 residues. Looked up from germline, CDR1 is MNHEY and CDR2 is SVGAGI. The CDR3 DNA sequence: TGTGCCAGCAGTTCCCCGCGGACTGAGGAGACCCAGTACTTC. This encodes CASSSPRTEETQYF.

The DNA for the CDR3 is TGTGCCAGCAGCCCGGGAACCACATCCTACGAGCAGTACTTC. Residues: CASSPGTTSYEQYF. The chain carries TRBV4-2 and TRBJ2-7; weak D call: TRBD2 (5 bases). Germline values: CDR1 LGHNA, CDR2 YNFKEQ. With 4 bases removed from V and 1 base from J, the gap between germline ends came to 11 bases. The CDR3 has 14 amino acids.

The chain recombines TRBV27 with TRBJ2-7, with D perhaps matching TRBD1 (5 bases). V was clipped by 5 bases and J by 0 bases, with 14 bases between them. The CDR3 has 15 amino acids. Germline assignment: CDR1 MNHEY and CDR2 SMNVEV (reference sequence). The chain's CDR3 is CASSPATGYSYEQYF. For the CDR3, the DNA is TGTGCCAGCAGTCCAGCAACAGGATACTCCTACGAGCAGTACTTC.

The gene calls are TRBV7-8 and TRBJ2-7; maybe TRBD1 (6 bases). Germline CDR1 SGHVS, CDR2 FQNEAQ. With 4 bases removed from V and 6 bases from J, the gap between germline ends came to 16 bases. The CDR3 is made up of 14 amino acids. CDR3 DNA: TGTGCCAGCAGCTCGGAGACTCAAGGGGGCGAGCAGTACTTC. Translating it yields CASSSETQGGEQYF.

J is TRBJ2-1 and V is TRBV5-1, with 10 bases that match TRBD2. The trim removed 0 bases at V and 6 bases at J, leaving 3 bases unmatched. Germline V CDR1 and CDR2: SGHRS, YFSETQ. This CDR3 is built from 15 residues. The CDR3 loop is CASSLGAGGLNEQFF. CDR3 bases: TGCGCCAGCAGCTTGGGAGCGGGGGGGCTCAATGAGCAGTTCTTC.

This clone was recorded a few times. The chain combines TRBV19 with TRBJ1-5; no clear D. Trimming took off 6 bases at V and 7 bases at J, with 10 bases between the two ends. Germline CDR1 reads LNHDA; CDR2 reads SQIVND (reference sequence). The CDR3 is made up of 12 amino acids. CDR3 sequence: CASRSVNQPQHF. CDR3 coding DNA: TGTGCCAGTAGGTCGGTAAACCAGCCCCAGCATTTT.

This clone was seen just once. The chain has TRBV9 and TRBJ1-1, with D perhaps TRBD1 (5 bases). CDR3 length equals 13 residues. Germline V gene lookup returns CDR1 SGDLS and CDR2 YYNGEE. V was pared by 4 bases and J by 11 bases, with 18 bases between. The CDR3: CASSLDREASAFF. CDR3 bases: TGTGCCAGCAGCCTCGACAGAGAGGCATCGGCTTTCTTT.

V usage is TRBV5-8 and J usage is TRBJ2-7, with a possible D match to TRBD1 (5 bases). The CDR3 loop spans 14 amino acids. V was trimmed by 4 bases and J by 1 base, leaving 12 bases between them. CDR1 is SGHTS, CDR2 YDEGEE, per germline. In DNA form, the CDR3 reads TGTGCCAGCAGCCACCCAGGGTTTTCCTACGAGCAGTACTTC. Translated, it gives CASSHPGFSYEQYF.

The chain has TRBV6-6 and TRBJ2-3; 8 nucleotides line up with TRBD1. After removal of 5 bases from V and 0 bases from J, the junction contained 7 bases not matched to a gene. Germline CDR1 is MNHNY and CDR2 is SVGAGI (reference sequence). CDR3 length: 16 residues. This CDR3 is CASSKDRVQSTDTQYF. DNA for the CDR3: TGTGCCAGCAGTAAGGACAGGGTTCAAAGCACAGATACGCAGTATTTT.

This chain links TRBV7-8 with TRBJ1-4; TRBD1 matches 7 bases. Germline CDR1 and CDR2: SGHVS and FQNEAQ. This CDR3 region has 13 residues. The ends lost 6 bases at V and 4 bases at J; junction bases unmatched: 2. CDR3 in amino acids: CASRTGLNEKLFF. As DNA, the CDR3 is TGTGCCAGCAGGACAGGGCTTAATGAAAAACTGTTTTTT.

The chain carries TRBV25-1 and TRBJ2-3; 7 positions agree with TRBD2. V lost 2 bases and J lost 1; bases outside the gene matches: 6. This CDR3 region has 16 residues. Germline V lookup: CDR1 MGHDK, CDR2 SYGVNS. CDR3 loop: CASSEGASGRTDTQYF. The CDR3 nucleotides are TGTGCCAGCAGTGAAGGGGCTAGCGGCCGCACAGATACGCAGTATTTT.

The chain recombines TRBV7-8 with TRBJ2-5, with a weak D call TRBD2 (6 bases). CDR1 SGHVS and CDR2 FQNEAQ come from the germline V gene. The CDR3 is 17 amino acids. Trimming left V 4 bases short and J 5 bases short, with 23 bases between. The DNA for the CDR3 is TGTGCCAGCAGCTCCATTCCTGCGGGGTCCCAGCGGGAGACCCAGTACTTC. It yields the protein CASSSIPAGSQRETQYF.

The CDR3 loop reads CASSPQGGGDYGYTF. The CDR3 DNA reads TGTGCCAGCAGCCCGCAGGGCGGCGGGGACTATGGCTACACCTTC. V and J are TRBV7-8 and TRBJ1-2; a weak D match, TRBD1 (5 bases). V dropped 5 bases and J dropped 3 bases, with 16 bases sitting between them. The CDR3 is 15 residues long. The germline gives CDR1 SGHVS, CDR2 FQNEAQ.

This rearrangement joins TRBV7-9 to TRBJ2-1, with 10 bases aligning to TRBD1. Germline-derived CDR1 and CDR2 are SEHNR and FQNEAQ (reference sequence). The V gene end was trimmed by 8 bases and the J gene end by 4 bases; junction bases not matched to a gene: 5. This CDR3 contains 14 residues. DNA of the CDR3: TGTGCCAGCCGACCGGGACAGGGGTACAATGAGCAGTTCTTC. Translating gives CASRPGQGYNEQFF.

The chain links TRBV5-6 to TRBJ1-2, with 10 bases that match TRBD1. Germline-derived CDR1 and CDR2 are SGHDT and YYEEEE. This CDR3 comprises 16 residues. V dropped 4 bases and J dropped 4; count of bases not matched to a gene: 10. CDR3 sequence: CASSVRQGAIVYGYTF. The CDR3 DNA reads TGTGCCAGCAGCGTACGACAGGGGGCCATAGTCTATGGCTACACCTTC.

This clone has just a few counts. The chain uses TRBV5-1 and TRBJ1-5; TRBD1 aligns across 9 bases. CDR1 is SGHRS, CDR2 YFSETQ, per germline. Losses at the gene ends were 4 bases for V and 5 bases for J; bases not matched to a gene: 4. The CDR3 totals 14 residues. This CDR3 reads CASSVGQGDQPQHF. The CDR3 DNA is TGCGCCAGCAGCGTGGGACAGGGCGATCAGCCCCAGCATTTT.

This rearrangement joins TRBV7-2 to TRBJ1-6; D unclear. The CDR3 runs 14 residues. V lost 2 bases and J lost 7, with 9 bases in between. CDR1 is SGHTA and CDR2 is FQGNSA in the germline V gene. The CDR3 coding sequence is TGTGCCAGCAGCTTAAGGTCCCAAAATTCACCCCTCCACTTT. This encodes CASSLRSQNSPLHF. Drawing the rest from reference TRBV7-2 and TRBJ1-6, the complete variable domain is GAGVSQSPSNKVTEKGKDVELRCDPISGHTALYWYRQSLGQGLEFLIYFQGNSAPDKSGLPSDRFSAERTGGSVSTLTIQRTQQEDSAVYLCASSLRSQNSPLHFGNGTRLTVT.

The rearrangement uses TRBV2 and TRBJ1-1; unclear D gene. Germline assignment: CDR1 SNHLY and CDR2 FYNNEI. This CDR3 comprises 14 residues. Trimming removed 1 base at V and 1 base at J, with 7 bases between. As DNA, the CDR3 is TGTGCCAGCAGTGAAGGAGGCAGGAACACTGAAGCTTTCTTT. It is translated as CASSEGGRNTEAFF.

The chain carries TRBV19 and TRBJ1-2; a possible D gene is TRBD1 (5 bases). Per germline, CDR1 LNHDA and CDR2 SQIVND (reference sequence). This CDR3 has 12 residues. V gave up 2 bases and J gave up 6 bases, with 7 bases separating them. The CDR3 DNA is TGTGCCAGTAGTATATGGGGGGATGGCTACACCTTC. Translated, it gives CASSIWGDGYTF.